The T cell receptor (beta chain) under discussion was sequenced for a study of T-cell reconstitution after alpha-beta-depleted transplantation in children. Unique molecular identifiers were used in preparing the TCRbeta library. From the PCR reads, TCRdb called clonotypes with MiXCR, one entry per CDR3 protein. The table has 190,000 or so distinct CDR3 sequences, about 14% seen once. Germline CDR1 reads SNHLY; CDR2 reads FYNNEI. V lost 8 bases and J 7 bases, leaving 21 bases between the germline ends. The CDR3 sequence is 15 residues long. The sample here was PBMCs from the stem cell graft donor, taken from the stem cell graft. The chain links TRBV2 to TRBJ2-1; a possible D gene is TRBD2 (6 bases). The clonotype was recovered from a human donor who donated a stem cell graft to a child with acute lymphoblastic leukemia. As DNA, the CDR3 is TGTGCCAGCGGCGGGACCTATCCTAATGGGAATGAGCAGTTCTTC. Residues: CASGGTYPNGNEQFF.